A single sample gave rise to the 21 T cell receptor beta chains below, sequenced in a study of tumor-infiltrating lymphocytes in oesophageal squamous cell carcinoma. TCRdb reanalysed the PCR reads using MiXCR and keeps one entry per CDR3 protein. Found here are about 16,000 distinct CDR3 sequences, roughly half of them singletons; the top ten hold 20% to 30%. Material: esophageal tumor tissue. These receptors were taken from a male donor with esophageal squamous cell carcinoma.

Concerning this clonotype itself: This CDR3 fails to terminate in the conserved phenylalanine or tryptophan, so it likely reflects a read error. The DNA is omitted, as the CDR3 cannot be located on it reliably, and the CDR3 follows TCRdb's listing. This chain's CDR3 is CASSLMGGPYEQYFGN. The chain is built from TRBV7-2 and TRBJ2-1; TRBD2 is the table's D call, not checked against the DNA. Both ends counted, the CDR3 spans 16 residues. Germline CDR1 reads SGHTA; CDR2 reads FQGNSA.

In this sample, this clonotype turned up a few times. A much larger clone lies a single base off, so this may be a read error. The chain has TRBV28 and TRBJ2-5, with 12 bases matching TRBD2. This CDR3 is built from 15 residues. Germline assignment: CDR1 MDHEN and CDR2 SYDVKM. The J segment lost 11 bases and the V segment lost 5 bases, leaving 12 bases of the junction unmatched. The CDR3 coding sequence is TGTGCCAGCAGTCCCGGACTAGCGGGGAGCGATGAGCAGTACTTC. Translating gives CASSPGLAGSDEQYF.

This clonotype was observed once. The chain is built from TRBV7-2 and TRBJ2-5; TRBD1 matches at 7 bases. The DNA end favors TRBJ2-1, so the J call may be wrong. CDR3 length equals 15 residues. Germline CDR1 SGHTA, CDR2 FQGNSA. CDR3 amino acids: CASSSKTGYENEQFF. The CDR3 coding sequence is TGTGCCAGCAGCTCCAAGACAGGGTATGAGAATGAGCAGTTCTTC.

The genes are TRBV7-2 and TRBJ2-3, with unresolved D. Matching the DNA end better, TRBJ2-1 makes the J call doubtful. The CDR3 is 15 residues long. CDR1 is SGHTA and CDR2 is FQGNSA in the germline V gene. For the CDR3, the DNA is TGTGCCAGCAGTCTTAGGGATGGTTCTTACAATGAGCAGTTCTTC. Protein sequence: CASSLRDGSYNEQFF.

In this sample, this clonotype turned up many times. This rearrangement joins TRBV5-1 to TRBJ2-5; 7 positions match TRBD1. The V and J ends lost 3 bases and 1 base, in that order; junction bases with no gene match: 9. The CDR3 is 16 residues long. Germline loops: CDR1 SGHRS, CDR2 YFSETQ. The CDR3 region is CASSYGFGTVQETQYF. For the CDR3, the DNA is TGCGCCAGCAGCTATGGTTTTGGGACAGTCCAAGAGACCCAGTACTTC.

The rearrangement links TRBV7-8 to TRBJ2-2; perhaps TRBD2 as D (5 bases). The CDR3 contains 13 residues. Trimming took 4 bases from V and 6 from J, leaving 9 bases between them. Germline V gives CDR1 SGHVS, CDR2 FQNEAQ. DNA of the CDR3: TGTGCCAGCAGCTATAGGGAGTCCGGGGAGCTGTTTTTT. Translation: CASSYRESGELFF.

The chain uses TRBV7-3 and TRBJ2-2, with 9 bases matching TRBD2. Germline V gene lookup returns CDR1 SGHTA and CDR2 FQGTGA. V was pared by 5 bases and J by 6 bases, with 10 bases of the junction left unmatched. The CDR3 sequence is 16 residues long. The CDR3 region is CASSPRAGLASGELFF. For the CDR3, the DNA is TGTGCCAGCAGCCCTCGGGCGGGACTAGCTTCCGGGGAGCTGTTTTTT.

The gene calls are TRBV7-6 and TRBJ2-7; D is uncertain. This CDR3 contains 12 residues. Germline V gives CDR1 SGHVS, CDR2 FNYEAQ. With 0 bases removed from V and 10 bases from J, the gap between germline ends came to 10 bases. CDR3 loop: CASSLAMSRQYF. In DNA form, the CDR3 reads TGTGCCAGCAGCTTAGCGATGAGCAGACAGTACTTC.

This clonotype was seen a few times. The chain joins TRBV7-2 to TRBJ2-3; TRBD2 agrees at 8 bases. The CDR3 contains 17 residues. V dropped 5 bases and J dropped 2; count of bases not matched to a gene: 12. Germline CDR1 is SGHTA and CDR2 is FQGNSA. CDR3 region: CASSRRGLAISTDTQYF. The CDR3 nucleotides read TGTGCCAGCAGCAGACGTGGACTAGCAATTTCCACAGATACGCAGTATTTT.

This clonotype showed up just once. In nucleotides, the CDR3 is TGTGCCAGCAGTTTATGGGCTAGCGGGGATGGCACAGATACGCAGTATTTT. As protein: CASSLWASGDGTDTQYF. The J gene is TRBJ2-3, the V gene TRBV28, with 9 bases that match TRBD2. The CDR3 sequence is 17 residues long. Germline V gene data show CDR1 as MDHEN and CDR2 as SYDVKM. With V trimmed by 0 bases and J by 1 base, 5 bases remained unmatched.

J is TRBJ2-7 and V is TRBV2; 8 bases are shared with TRBD1. Gene TRBJ2-5 matches the end of the DNA better, so the J call may be wrong. The germline V gene has CDR1 SNHLY and CDR2 FYNNEI. CDR3 length: 14 residues. CDR3 in amino acids: CASRGRGLQETQYF. The DNA of the CDR3 is TGTGCCAGCAGGGGCAGGGGGCTTCAAGAGACCCAGTACTTC.

This clonotype has just a few counts. The V gene is TRBV12-3 or TRBV12-4, the J gene TRBJ2-5; no clear D gene. This CDR3 has 14 residues. V was trimmed by 1 base and J by 5 bases, leaving 11 bases between them. CDR3 nucleotides: TGTGCCAGCAGTTTAGTGGTAGCCTCCGAGACCCAGTACTTC. Translation: CASSLVVASETQYF.

This chain joins TRBV6-2 or TRBV6-3 and TRBJ2-5; TRBD2 matches at 8 bases. The better agreement between TRBJ2-1 and the DNA end casts doubt on the J call. The CDR3 extends over 14 amino acids. Germline CDR1 reads MNHEY; CDR2 reads SVGEGT. In nucleotides, the CDR3 is TGTGCCAGCAGGGGACTAGGCTTGAACAATGAGCAGTTCTTC. Amino acid sequence: CASRGLGLNNEQFF.

Comment on this clonotype: This is likely a read error, given that the CDR3 carries no conserved phenylalanine or tryptophan at its end. The limits of the CDR3 on the DNA are not certain, so only TCRdb's listed CDR3 is given. The gene calls are TRBV7-2 and TRBJ2-6; the DNA was not compared with TRBD2, the D call given in the table. Germline V gene lookup returns CDR1 SGHTA and CDR2 FQGNSA. The CDR3 extends over 17 residues, inclusive of both ends. The CDR3: CASSLGVAGGYEQYFGA.

The V gene is TRBV7-9, the J gene TRBJ2-1, with D possibly matching TRBD1 (6 bases). V was trimmed by 4 bases and J by 3 bases, leaving 22 bases between them. This CDR3 is 18 amino acids long. CDR1 SEHNR and CDR2 FQNEAQ come from the germline V gene (reference sequence). The CDR3 DNA follows: TGTGCCAGCAGCTGCCCCAGGGGACGTTGGGTGTTCTACAATGAGCAGTTCTTC. Protein sequence: CASSCPRGRWVFYNEQFF. The full variable domain, rest sourced from reference TRBV7-9 and TRBJ2-1, is DTGVSQNPRHKITKRGQNVTFRCDPISEHNRLYWYRQTLGQGPEFLTYFQNEAQLEKSRLLSDRFSAERPKGSFSTLEIQRTEQGDSAMYLCASSCPRGRWVFYNEQFFGPGTRLTVL.

The rearrangement joins TRBV7-2 to TRBJ2-5, with 7 bases identical to TRBD2. Judging by the DNA end, TRBJ2-7 fits better; the J call may be wrong. CDR3 length: 15 amino acids. Germline CDR1 reads SGHTA; CDR2 reads FQGNSA. DNA for the CDR3: TGTGCCAGCAGCTTATCGGTGGGAGGGACCTACGAGCAGTACTTC. It is translated as CASSLSVGGTYEQYF.

The chain employs TRBV7-2 and TRBJ1-2; D is ambiguous. The end of the DNA fits TRBJ2-7 better, so the J call may be wrong. Per the germline V gene, CDR1 is SGHTA and CDR2 is FQGNSA. This CDR3 spans 15 amino acids. The CDR3 nucleotides are TGTGCCAGCAGCTCGATGCTTACAGCCTACAATGAGCAGTACTTC. This codes for CASSSMLTAYNEQYF.

This chain joins TRBV7-2 and TRBJ2-3, with 10 positions matching TRBD2. Germline loops: CDR1 SGHTA, CDR2 FQGNSA. V shed 2 bases and J 0 bases; nucleotides not matched to a gene: 2. The CDR3 has 16 residues. In nucleotides, the CDR3 is TGTGCCAGCAGCTTAATAGCGGGGGGCAGCACAGATACGCAGTATTTT. Translation gives CASSLIAGGSTDTQYF. Full variable domain (remainder filled in from reference TRBV7-2 and TRBJ2-3): GAGVSQSPSNKVTEKGKDVELRCDPISGHTALYWYRQSLGQGLEFLIYFQGNSAPDKSGLPSDRFSAERTGGSVSTLTIQRTQQEDSAVYLCASSLIAGGSTDTQYFGPGTRLTVL.

The chain links TRBV2 to TRBJ2-7; a possible D gene is TRBD1 (5 bases). CDR1 SNHLY and CDR2 FYNNEI come from the germline V gene. Deletions cut 7 bases from V and 0 bases from J, with 16 bases between. This CDR3 is built from 15 residues. CDR3 region: CASNPSRQFSYEQYF. The CDR3 DNA follows: TGTGCCAGCAACCCTTCCCGACAGTTCTCCTACGAGCAGTACTTC.

In its sample, this clonotype is large. The rearrangement links TRBV24-1 to TRBJ2-3; 8 bases line up with TRBD1. The CDR3 sequence is 16 residues long. The V segment lost 0 bases and the J segment 4 bases; nucleotides outside the gene matches: 5. Germline assignment: CDR1 KGHDR and CDR2 SFDVKD. The CDR3 sequence is CATSDLGQGSADTQYF. The CDR3 coding sequence is TGTGCCACCAGTGATTTGGGACAGGGTAGCGCAGATACGCAGTATTTT.

This clonotype is deemed medium-sized. The DNA for the CDR3 is TGTGCCAGCAGCTTATGGGGGGGTGGGAACACTGAAGCTTTCTTT. Translated: CASSLWGGGNTEAFF. The chain joins TRBV7-3 to TRBJ1-1; D may be TRBD1 (5 bases). The germline V gene has CDR1 SGHTA and CDR2 FQGTGA. Trimming left V 2 bases short and J 1 base short, with 11 bases between. CDR3 length: 15 residues.